This T cell receptor (beta chain) was found in a study of T cell responses to AZD1222 COVID-19 vaccine. The V end lost 9 bases, the J end lost 5 bases, and 16 bases lay between the germline ends. The V gene's germline CDR1 is LNHDA and CDR2 SQIVND (reference sequence). This CDR3 contains 14 residues. The repertoire was sequenced with immunoSEQ multiplex PCR; TCRdb's copy has only in-frame clones and lacks some. The profile shows about 140,000 clones, roughly 89% of them singletons. A word on this clone: Other DNA variants within this sample encode the same CDR3.

The gene calls are TRBV19 and TRBJ1-4; D uncertain. The specimen comprised peripheral blood, sampled on day 0 of AZD1222 vaccination. This receptor was taken from an adult in good health. The CDR3 is CASSLSAANEKLFF. The DNA for the CDR3 is TGTGCCAGCTCCTTGAGCGCCGCGAATGAAAAACTGTTTTTT.